These T cell receptor beta chains were read from a single sample in a study of regulatory T cells in long-lasting Graves disease. MiXCR was run by TCRdb on the multiplex PCR reads, yielding one entry per CDR3 protein. Of 380,000 or so distinct CDR3 sequences in the sample, around 15% are singletons; the top ten hold about 19%. These data also formed part of another study, on T cells in Graves' hyperthyroidism and ophthalmopathy.

The source material was peripheral blood mononuclear cells (PBMCs), sampled at new diagnosis, from a patient treated with antithyroid drugs. The receptors were gathered from a woman under 30 with Graves disease. Both conserved end residues are part of each CDR3. Fields, in order: clone size, CDR3 length, V gene, D gene, J gene, CDR3 DNA, CDR3 protein. D genes are given only for firm matches. A row's size may be missing; if present it is once, few, many or a size class.

size: -; length: 13; V: TRBV10-3; D: -; J: TRBJ1-6; DNA: TGTGCCATTACGGACAGCGAACATTCACCCCTCCACTTT; CDR3: CAITDSEHSPLHF
size: many; length: 17; V: TRBV6-5; D: -; J: TRBJ2-5; DNA: TGTGCCAGCAGTTACGGGGTGGGGGCGGGGGTTCGAGAGACCCAGTACTTC; CDR3: CASSYGVGAGVRETQYF
size: many; length: 11; V: TRBV15; D: -; J: TRBJ2-3; DNA: TGTGCCACCAGCAGAGGTGATACGCAGTATTTT; CDR3: CATSRGDTQYF
size: -; length: 15; V: TRBV28; D: TRBD1; J: TRBJ1-1; DNA: TGTGCCAGCAGTCTGACGACAGGGATATTTGGTGAAGCTTTCTTT; CDR3: CASSLTTGIFGEAFF
size: -; length: 14; V: TRBV28; D: -; J: TRBJ1-5; DNA: TGTGCCAGCAGTATACAGGCCTTCAATCAGCCCCAGCATTTT; CDR3: CASSIQAFNQPQHF
size: few; length: 18; V: TRBV25-1; D: TRBD1; J: TRBJ2-3; DNA: TGTGCCAGCAGTGATAGGGGGACAGGAGGCATGTTTAAGGATACGCAGTATTTT; CDR3: CASSDRGTGGMFKDTQYF
size: -; length: 11; V: TRBV20-1; D: TRBD1; J: TRBJ2-7; DNA: TGCAGTGCTCGACAGGGAATTGAGCAGTACTTC; CDR3: CSARQGIEQYF
size: many; length: 15; V: TRBV2; D: -; J: TRBJ2-1; DNA: TGTGCCAGCAGCATAGAGGGGAGCTTCTACAATGAGCAGTTCTTC; CDR3: CASSIEGSFYNEQFF
size: -; length: 10; V: TRBV29-1; D: -; J: TRBJ2-7; DNA: TGCAGCGCGGGGACTCGGGAGCAGTACTTC; CDR3: CSAGTREQYF
size: many; length: 17; V: TRBV5-1; D: TRBD1; J: TRBJ1-1; DNA: TGCGCCAGCAGCTTGGCGAGGGGACAGCCAGGCAACACTGAAGCTTTCTTT; CDR3: CASSLARGQPGNTEAFF
size: few; length: 14; V: TRBV27; D: -; J: TRBJ2-7; DNA: TGTGCCAGCAGTTTAGCGGGGACCTCCTACGAGCAGTACTTC; CDR3: CASSLAGTSYEQYF
size: few; length: 15; V: TRBV5-1; D: TRBD1; J: TRBJ1-4; DNA: TGCGCCAGCAGCTCCTCGGGACAGCCTAATGAAAAACTGTTTTTT; CDR3: CASSSSGQPNEKLFF
size: many; length: 13; V: TRBV11-1; D: -; J: TRBJ1-1; DNA: TGTGCCAGCAGCTCGACGGACGGGACTGAAGCTTTCTTT; CDR3: CASSSTDGTEAFF
size: few; length: 16; V: TRBV19; D: -; J: TRBJ1-2; DNA: TGTGCCAGTAGTATCCTTGGCCGGGACACCGGACCTGGCTACACCTTC; CDR3: CASSILGRDTGPGYTF
size: few; length: 14; V: TRBV7-9; D: -; J: TRBJ2-7; DNA: TGTGCCAGCAGCCACGGACAGAGTCCCTACGAGCAGTACTTC; CDR3: CASSHGQSPYEQYF
size: few; length: 16; V: TRBV6-5; D: -; J: TRBJ1-3; DNA: TGTGCCAGCAGTTACTCGAGATTTCAACCCAGAAACACCATATATTTT; CDR3: CASSYSRFQPRNTIYF
size: many; length: 11; V: TRBV28; D: -; J: TRBJ2-5; DNA: TGTGCCAGCCAGGGACAAGAGACCCAGTACTTC; CDR3: CASQGQETQYF
size: -; length: 17; V: TRBV20-1; D: TRBD2; J: TRBJ2-1; DNA: TGCAGTGCCCCCCGGGGGGGGGGCGCGGGCTCCTACAATGAGCAGTTCTTC; CDR3: CSAPRGGGAGSYNEQFF
size: few; length: 13; V: TRBV6-1; D: -; J: TRBJ1-2; DNA: TGTGCCAGCAGGGATATCTCTAACTATGGCTACACCTTC; CDR3: CASRDISNYGYTF
size: many; length: 17; V: TRBV7-9; D: TRBD1; J: TRBJ2-3; DNA: TGTGCCAGCAGCTTAAAAGTGACAGGGGAAAGTGCAGATACGCAGTATTTT; CDR3: CASSLKVTGESADTQYF
size: many; length: 14; V: TRBV5-1; D: TRBD1; J: TRBJ2-1; DNA: TGCGCCAGCAGCTGGGGACAGGGGTTCAATGAGCAGTTCTTC; CDR3: CASSWGQGFNEQFF
size: many; length: 13; V: TRBV6-1; D: -; J: TRBJ1-5; DNA: TGTGCCAGCAGTGAACCGGGCAATCAGCCCCAGCATTTT; CDR3: CASSEPGNQPQHF
size: few; length: 11; V: TRBV29-1; D: -; J: TRBJ2-3; DNA: TGCAGCGTTGATAGAGCAGATACGCAGTATTTT; CDR3: CSVDRADTQYF
size: few; length: 15; V: TRBV19; D: -; J: TRBJ1-5; DNA: TGTGCCAGTAGTATAACAGAGTATAGCAATCAGCCCCAGCATTTT; CDR3: CASSITEYSNQPQHF
size: many; length: 15; V: TRBV27; D: TRBD2; J: TRBJ2-1; DNA: TGTGCCAGCACCTCGGGACTAGCGGGCCTTAATGAGCAGTTCTTC; CDR3: CASTSGLAGLNEQFF
size: many; length: 16; V: TRBV12-3/TRBV12-4; D: TRBD2; J: TRBJ2-7; DNA: TGTGCCAGCAGCGATACCGGGACTAGCGGGGGTCGCGAGCAGTACTTC; CDR3: CASSDTGTSGGREQYF
size: many; length: 13; V: TRBV5-8; D: -; J: TRBJ2-3; DNA: TGTGCCAGCAGCTTGGTTCACACAGATACGCAGTATTTT; CDR3: CASSLVHTDTQYF
size: -; length: 15; V: TRBV12-3/TRBV12-4; D: -; J: TRBJ2-7; DNA: TGTGCCAGCAGTTTGGCAGGGGAGCTACCCTACGAGCAGTACTTC; CDR3: CASSLAGELPYEQYF